The rows below give T cell receptor beta chains drawn from one sample of a study of blood T cell repertoires in COVID-19. Data came from immunoSEQ multiplex PCR; TCRdb stores just in-frame clones and leaves some out. The repertoire has some 300,000 clones, more than 75% of them found once; the top ten carry roughly 2%. Sample: PBMCs or T cells enriched from blood (not recorded which). These receptors were obtained from a woman aged 60 to 75 in a cohort exposed to, infected with or recovered from COVID-19 (not recorded which). Each CDR3 is given with its conserved first and last residue. A D gene is named only where the DNA matches it firmly. Some rows mark clone size as missing; the rest say once, few, many or name a class of expanded clone.

TRBJ2-5 | TRBV7-2 | TRBD1 | NA | TGTGCCAGCAGCTTACAGGACAGGGTGCCATGGTACTTC | CASSLQDRVPWYF
TRBJ2-7 | TRBV27 | TRBD1 | NA | TGTGCCAGCAGTCCGGGACAGGGCTACGAGCAGTACTTC | CASSPGQGYEQYF
TRBJ1-5 | TRBV6-5 | NA | NA | TGTGCCAGCAGTTACGGGGCGCACAGCAATCAGCCCCAGCATTTT | CASSYGAHSNQPQHF
TRBJ2-3 | TRBV4-3 | TRBD2 | NA | TGCGCCAGCAGCCAAGATAAAAGAGGGACTAGCAGAGCAGATACGCAGTATTTT | CASSQDKRGTSRADTQYF
TRBJ1-6 | TRBV6-5 | NA | NA | TGTGCCAGCATCAGGGACTATAATTCACCCCTCCACTTT | CASIRDYNSPLHF
TRBJ2-5 | TRBV25-1 | TRBD2 | NA | TGTGCCAGCATACTTGACGGTGCGGGGGCCCAGTACTTC | CASILDGAGAQYF
TRBJ2-4 | TRBV4-1 | TRBD1 | NA | TGCGCCAGCAGCCGGGGACAGGAGATTCAGTACTTC | CASSRGQEIQYF
TRBJ1-1 | TRBV7-2 | TRBD1 | NA | TGTGCCAGCAGCTTAAACAGGGGGTACACTGAAGCTTTCTTT | CASSLNRGYTEAFF
TRBJ2-1 | TRBV14 | NA | few | TGTGCCAGCAGCCAAGGACTAGGACTCTACAATGAGCAGTTCTTC | CASSQGLGLYNEQFF
TRBJ1-1 | TRBV5-6 | NA | NA | TGTGCCAGCAACCGACAGCTTTTGAACACTGAAGCTTTCTTT | CASNRQLLNTEAFF
TRBJ1-2 | TRBV5-1 | TRBD1 | NA | TGCGCCAGCAGCACCCGACAGGGGACTAACTATGGCTACACCTTC | CASSTRQGTNYGYTF
TRBJ2-7 | TRBV5-1 | NA | NA | TGCGCCAGCAGCTTGAGGCGTCCTAGGAGCTCCTACGAGCAGTACTTC | CASSLRRPRSSYEQYF
TRBJ2-2 | TRBV5-1 | TRBD1 | NA | TGCGCCAGCAGCTTGCAACAGGGGGCCGCCGGGGAGCTGTTTTTT | CASSLQQGAAGELFF
TRBJ1-1 | TRBV27 | NA | NA | TGTGCCAGCAGTTTATCCCCCGGGGCTGAAGCTTTCTTT | CASSLSPGAEAFF
TRBJ1-4 | TRBV30 | NA | NA | TGTGCCTGGAGACCCTTCGCGGTTTTCGGAAAACTGTTTTTT | CAWRPFAVFGKLFF
TRBJ2-2 | TRBV6-5 | TRBD1 | NA | TGTGCCAGCAGCCGGGACAGAATTAACGGGGAGCTGTTTTTT | CASSRDRINGELFF
TRBJ1-5 | TRBV7-2 | NA | NA | TGTGCCAGCAGCTTAGAAATCGCAGGAAATCAGCCCCAGCATTTT | CASSLEIAGNQPQHF
TRBJ2-1 | TRBV28 | TRBD2 | NA | TGTGCCAGCAGTCCCCGGTGGCAGGGGGGAAGAAGGACTAGCGGGAGCTCCTACAATGAGCAGTTCTTC | CASSPRWQGGRRTSGSSYNEQFF
TRBJ2-7 | TRBV5-4 | TRBD2 | NA | TGTGCCAGCAGCCGGACTAGCGGGAGCTCCTACGAGCAGTACTTC | CASSRTSGSSYEQYF
TRBJ1-2 | TRBV15 | NA | NA | TGTGCCACCAGCAGGGCAGGGGCACCCTATGGCTACACCTTC | CATSRAGAPYGYTF
TRBJ1-1 | TRBV4-1 | TRBD1 | NA | TGCGCCAGCAGCCAAGCAACAGGGGTATGGAACACTGAAGCTTTCTTT | CASSQATGVWNTEAFF
TRBJ1-1 | TRBV7-2 | NA | NA | TGTGCCAGCAGCTTTCAGGGATTAAACACTGAAGCTTTCTTT | CASSFQGLNTEAFF
TRBJ2-7 | TRBV14 | NA | NA | TGTGCCAGCAGCCGCCGAGAAGGGGCTCGCTACGAGCAGTACTTC | CASSRREGARYEQYF